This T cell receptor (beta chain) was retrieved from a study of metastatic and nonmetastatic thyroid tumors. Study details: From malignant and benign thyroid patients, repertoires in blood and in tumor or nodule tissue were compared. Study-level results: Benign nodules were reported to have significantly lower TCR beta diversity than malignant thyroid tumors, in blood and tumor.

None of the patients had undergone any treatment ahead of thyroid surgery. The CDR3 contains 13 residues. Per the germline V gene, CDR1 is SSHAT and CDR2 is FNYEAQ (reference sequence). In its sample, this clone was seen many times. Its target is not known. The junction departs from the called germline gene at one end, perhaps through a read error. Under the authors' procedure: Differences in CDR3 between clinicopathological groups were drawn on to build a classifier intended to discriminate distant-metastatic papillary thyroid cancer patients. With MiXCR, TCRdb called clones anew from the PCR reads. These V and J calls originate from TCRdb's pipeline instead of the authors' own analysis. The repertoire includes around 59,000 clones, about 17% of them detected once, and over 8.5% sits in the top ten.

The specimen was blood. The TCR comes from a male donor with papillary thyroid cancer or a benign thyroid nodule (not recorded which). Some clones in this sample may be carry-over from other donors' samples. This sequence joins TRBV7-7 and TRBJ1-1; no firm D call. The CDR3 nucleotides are TGTGCTAGCAGCCTTAATCGGGGCACTGAAGCTTTCTTT. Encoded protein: CASSLNRGTEAFF.